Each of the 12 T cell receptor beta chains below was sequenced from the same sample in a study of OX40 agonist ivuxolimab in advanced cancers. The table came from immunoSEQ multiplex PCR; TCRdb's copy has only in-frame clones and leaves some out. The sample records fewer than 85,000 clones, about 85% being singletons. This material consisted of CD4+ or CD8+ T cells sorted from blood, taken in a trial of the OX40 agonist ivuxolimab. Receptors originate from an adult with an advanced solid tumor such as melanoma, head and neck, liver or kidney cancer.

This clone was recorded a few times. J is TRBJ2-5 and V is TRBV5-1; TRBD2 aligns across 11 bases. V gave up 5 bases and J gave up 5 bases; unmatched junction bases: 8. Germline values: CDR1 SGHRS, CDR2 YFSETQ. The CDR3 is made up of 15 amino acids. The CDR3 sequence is CASSYGLAGLETQYF. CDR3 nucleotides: TGCGCCAGCAGTTACGGACTAGCGGGCTTGGAGACCCAGTACTTC.

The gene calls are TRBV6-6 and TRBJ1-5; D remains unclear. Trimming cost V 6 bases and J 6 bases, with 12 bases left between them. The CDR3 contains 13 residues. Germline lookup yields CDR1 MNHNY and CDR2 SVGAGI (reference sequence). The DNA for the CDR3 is TGTGCCAGCAGCACCAGTCTCGGTCAGCCCCAGCATTTT. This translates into CASSTSLGQPQHF.

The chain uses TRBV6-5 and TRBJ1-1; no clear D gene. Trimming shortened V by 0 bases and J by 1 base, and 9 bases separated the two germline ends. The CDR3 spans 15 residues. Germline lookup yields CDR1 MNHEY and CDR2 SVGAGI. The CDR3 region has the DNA TGTGCCAGCAGTTACTCCTTGATTGAGAACACTGAAGCTTTCTTT. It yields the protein CASSYSLIENTEAFF.

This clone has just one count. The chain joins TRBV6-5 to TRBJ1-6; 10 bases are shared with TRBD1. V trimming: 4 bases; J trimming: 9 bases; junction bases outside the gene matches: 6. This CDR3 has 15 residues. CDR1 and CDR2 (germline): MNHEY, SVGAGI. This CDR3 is CASSSGTGASSPLHF. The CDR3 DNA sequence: TGTGCCAGCAGTTCCGGGACAGGGGCAAGTTCACCCCTCCACTTT.

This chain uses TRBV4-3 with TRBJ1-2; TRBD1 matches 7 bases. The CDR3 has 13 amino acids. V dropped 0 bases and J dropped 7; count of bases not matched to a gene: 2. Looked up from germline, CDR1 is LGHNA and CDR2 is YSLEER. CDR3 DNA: TGCGCCAGCAGCCAAGACAGGGGGTTTGGCTACACCTTC. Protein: CASSQDRGFGYTF.

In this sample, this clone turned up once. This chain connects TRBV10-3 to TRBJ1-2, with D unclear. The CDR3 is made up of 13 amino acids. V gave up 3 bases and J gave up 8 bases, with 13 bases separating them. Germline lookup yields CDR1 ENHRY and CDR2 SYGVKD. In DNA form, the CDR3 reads TGTGCCATCAGTGATAGTGCCCCCTGGGGCTACACCTTC. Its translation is CAISDSAPWGYTF.

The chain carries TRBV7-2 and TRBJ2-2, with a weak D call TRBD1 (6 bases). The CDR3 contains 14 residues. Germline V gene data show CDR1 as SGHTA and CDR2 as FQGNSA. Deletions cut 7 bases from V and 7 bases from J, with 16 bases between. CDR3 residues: CASTASLGGGELFF. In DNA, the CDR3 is TGTGCCAGCACCGCTAGCTTAGGGGGCGGGGAGCTGTTTTTT.

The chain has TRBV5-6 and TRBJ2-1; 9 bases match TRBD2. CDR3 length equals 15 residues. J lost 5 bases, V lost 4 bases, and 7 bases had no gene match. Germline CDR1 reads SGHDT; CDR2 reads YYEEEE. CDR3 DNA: TGTGCCAGCAGCGCGGGTAGCGGGAGCCACAATGAGCAGTTCTTC. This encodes CASSAGSGSHNEQFF. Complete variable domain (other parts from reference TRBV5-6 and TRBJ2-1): DAGVTQSPTHLIKTRGQQVTLRCSPKSGHDTVSWYQQALGQGPQFIFQYYEEEERQRGNFPDRFSGHQFPNYSSELNVNALLLGDSALYLCASSAGSGSHNEQFFGPGTRLTVL.

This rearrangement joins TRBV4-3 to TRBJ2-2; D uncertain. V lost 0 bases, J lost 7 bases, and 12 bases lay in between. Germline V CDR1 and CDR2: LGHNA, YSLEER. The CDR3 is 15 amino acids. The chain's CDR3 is CASSQEGRASGELFF. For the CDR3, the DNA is TGCGCCAGCAGCCAAGAAGGACGGGCCAGCGGGGAGCTGTTTTTT.

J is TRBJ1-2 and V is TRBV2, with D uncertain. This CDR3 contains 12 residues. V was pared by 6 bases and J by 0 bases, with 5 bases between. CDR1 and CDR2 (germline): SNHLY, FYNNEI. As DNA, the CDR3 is TGTGCCAGCAGGCGGGCTAACTATGGCTACACCTTC. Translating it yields CASRRANYGYTF.

CDR3 sequence (DNA): TGCGCCAGCAGCTCAAGCTACCGTAGCGGCCTCTACAATGAGCAGTTCTTC. Translating it yields CASSSSYRSGLYNEQFF. V is TRBV5-1 and J is TRBJ2-1; D might be TRBD2 (6 bases). The V gene lost 3 bases and the J gene lost 3 bases, with 19 bases spanning the gap. The germline CDR1 and CDR2 sequences are SGHRS and YFSETQ. The CDR3 runs 17 residues.

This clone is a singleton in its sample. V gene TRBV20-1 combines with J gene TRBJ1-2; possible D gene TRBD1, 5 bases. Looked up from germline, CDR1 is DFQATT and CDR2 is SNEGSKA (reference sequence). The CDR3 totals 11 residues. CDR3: CSLAQGRGYTF. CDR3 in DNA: TGCAGCCTAGCCCAGGGAAGGGGCTACACCTTC.